Described below is a single T cell receptor beta chain sequence and its context. This clonotype has ten or more counts. This receptor's antigen is unknown. The input lacks base qualities; no much larger clone sits a single base away. The data belong to a study of breast tumors, draining lymph nodes, adjacent tissues (dated by TCRdb to 2016 to 2018). General notes on the study: Breast cancer patients provided tumor, adjacent nontumor tissue and axillary lymph nodes, and the study compared the TCR beta repertoires across these three sources. In human breast cancer, the study set out to evaluate how tumor, surrounding tissue and draining lymph node repertoires relate to one another and whether T cells may move between these sites.

CDR1 and CDR2 (SGHTS, YDEGEE) derive from the germline V gene. V sheds 5 bases and J sheds 0 bases, leaving 18 bases between their ends. Reading from cysteine to phenylalanine, the CDR3 counts 16 amino acids. Only CDR3 DNA is held: 48 bases, read in frame from base 1. The research as a whole found: Rather than being directly demonstrated, the conclusion that tumor T cells originate in lymph nodes was presented as consistent with a hypothesis. A scenario in which most tumor T cells derive from the lymph node and then expand within tumor tissue was judged to be consistent with the data. Tumor and nontumor tissue repertoires were significantly more similar in luminal-like than in basal-like breast cancer. T-cell repertoire diversity in tumors was found to be lower than in lymph nodes but higher than in nontumor tissue, and preferential V and J gene usage was observed.

Instrument used: Illumina HiSeq 2000. Multiplex PCR amplification was used to build the TCR beta chain libraries. High-throughput sequencing was used to analyze the amplified TCR beta chain products. TCRdb passed the public sequencing reads through fastp at Q25 and MiXCR, retaining productive beta sequences. Each entry is one CDR3 protein sequence, shown with its most common DNA and genes. For this sample there are tens of thousands of distinct CDR3 sequences; about 63% appear just once. The ten largest account for 15% to 20% of the sample. The material sequenced was breast tumor tissue. The TCR comes from a female donor with breast cancer. Some clones in this sample may be carry-over from other donors' samples. The sequence is built from TRBV5-8 and TRBJ2-7; no D gene is confidently identified. The nucleotide sequence is given as TGTGCCAGCAGTATAGAGCAGGACGCAAGCTCCTACGAGCAGTACTTC. It codes for CASSIEQDASSYEQYF. The reference TRBV5-8 and TRBJ2-7 proteins fill in what lies around the CDR3, so the full variable domain reads EAGVTQSPTHLIKTRGQQATLRCSPISGHTSVYWYQQALGLGLQFLLWYDEGEERNRGNFPPRFSGRQFPNYSSELNVNALELEDSALYLCASSIEQDASSYEQYFGPGTRLTVT.